This T cell receptor beta chain was identified in a study of T cell changes during pregnancy in multiple sclerosis. This CDR3 comprises 12 residues. With V trimmed by 6 bases and J by 4 bases, 4 bases remained unmatched. Germline CDR1 reads SQVTM; CDR2 reads ANQGSEA. Here immunoSEQ multiplex PCR was the method, and the copy in TCRdb shows in-frame clones only, minus some. This sample yields fewer than 150,000 clones, of which roughly 95% are seen a single time; about 0.42% belongs to the top ten. The specimen comprised peripheral blood, sampled after pregnancy. This clonotype was sampled from a female donor with multiple sclerosis, enrolled in a pregnancy study. The rearrangement joins TRBV29-1 to TRBJ1-1; 8 bases map to TRBD1. The CDR3 sequence: CSVTGGGTEAFF. CDR3 coding DNA: TGCAGCGTCACAGGGGGAGGCACTGAAGCTTTCTTT.